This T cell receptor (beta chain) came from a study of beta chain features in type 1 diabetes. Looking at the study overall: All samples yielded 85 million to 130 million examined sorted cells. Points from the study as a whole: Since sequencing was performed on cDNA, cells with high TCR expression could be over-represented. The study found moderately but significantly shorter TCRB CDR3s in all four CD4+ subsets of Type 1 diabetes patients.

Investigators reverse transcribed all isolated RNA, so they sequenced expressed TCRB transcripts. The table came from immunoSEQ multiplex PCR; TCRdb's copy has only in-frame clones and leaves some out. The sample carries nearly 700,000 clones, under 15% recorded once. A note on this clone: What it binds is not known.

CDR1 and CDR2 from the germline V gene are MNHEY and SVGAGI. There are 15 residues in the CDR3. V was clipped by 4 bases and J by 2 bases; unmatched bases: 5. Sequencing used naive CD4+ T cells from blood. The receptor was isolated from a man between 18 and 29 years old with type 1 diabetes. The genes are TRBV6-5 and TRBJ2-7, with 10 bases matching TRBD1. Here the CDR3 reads CASSLPGQGTYEQYF. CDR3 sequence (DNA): TGTGCCAGCAGTTTACCGGGACAGGGGACCTACGAGCAGTACTTC.